This T cell receptor (beta chain) is drawn from a study of shared clonotypes between healthy human individuals (TCRdb year 2020). Background for the entire study: A couple of women and a few men aged 18 to 49 years were included in the cohort. Per donor, three plates each were used for CD4 naive and CD4 memory, two for CD8 naive, and one for CD8 memory. Blood TCR repertoires of five healthy adults were deeply sequenced to estimate repertoire size and the extent of clonotype sharing between individuals. To increase sequencing depth and limit assay-specific biases, different laboratories used diverse techniques to prepare libraries and sequence TCR repertoires. Between about 0.94 and 8.9 billion PBMCs per donor were obtained by leukapheresis.

Inclusive of the bounding cysteine and phenylalanine, the CDR3 is 15 residues long. CDR3 DNA is the only sequence kept; it has 45 bases, read in frame from the first base. The germline V gene specifies LGHNT as CDR1 and FRNRAP as CDR2. V was cut back by 1 base and J by 6 bases, leaving a gap of 16 bases between them. A remark on this clone: No cognate antigen has been identified for it. The sample holds no much larger clone one base away, and base qualities are not on file.

TCR CDR3 regions were amplified from genomic DNA by multiplex PCR using the deep immunoSEQ assay. Extracted genomic DNA from each cell subset was spread evenly across all wells of several immunoSEQ 96-well plates, with each plate serving as a replicate. For sorted subsets, 200 to 250 ng genomic DNA, equal to 30,000 to 35,000 T cell genomes, was loaded into each replicate PCR. Purified libraries were quantified with a Qubit 3.0 fluorometer, sized on a Bioanalyzer 2100, and re-quantified with the KAPA Library Quantification kit. Each immunoSEQ 96-well plate was sequenced on its own single-read 150-cycle Illumina NextSeq 550 flow cell. In the paper's pipeline: Because the immunoSEQ output held only junctional sequences and lacked quality scores, the filtering could not match the filtering applied to full-length reads. To assign V/J genes and CDR3, sequences were annotated using PyIR, a Python wrapper for IgBLAST v1.9, with IMGT germline references. Any read was removed if the V/J assignment was weak (E-value above 1e-6), the CDR3 was missing, or the read contained stop codons, out-of-frame junctions, or ambiguous translated residues. A V3J clonotype was defined by an identical inferred V gene, J gene, and CDR3 amino acid sequence. The percentage overlap between two repertoires was calculated by dividing the number of shared unique clonotypes by the size of the smaller repertoire. Repertoire richness was assessed with RTK rarefaction, the Chao1 estimator, and Recon v2.1 estimates of unobserved clonotypes. OLGA was used to compute generation probabilities for all TCRbeta clonotypes that the gDNA method yielded from a few donors. TCRdb's version of the immuneACCESS table is confined to in-frame rearrangements and falls short of the full clone set. An unresolved V gene accounts for under half of the shortfall where checked; the remainder is of unknown origin. V, J and clone size are taken as reported in that table, and D and trimming were inferred from the DNA itself. The sample table lists around 1.9 million clones, about 92% of them with a count of one. The ten largest make up 1.5% to 2% of the sample.

Results and caveats for the whole study, not just this receptor: Higher generation probabilities were observed for clonotypes shared by all four sorted-subset donors than for non-shared clonotypes. About 5% of naive CD4, 3.5% of naive CD8, around 2.3% of memory CD4, and 0.4% of memory CD8 clonotypes were shared across a handful of donors. Sampling was limited to blood, and TCR repertoires in tissue likely differ from TCR repertoires in blood. Estimated clonotype richness was generally larger for naive than for memory subsets. Even with the large sequencing depth, rarefaction of the sorted-subset datasets indicated that sequencing was incomplete. Pairwise subsampling indicated that sequencing depth was expected to affect the degree of clonotype sharing among donors. The genetic and exposure-history diversity represented was limited by the small number of donors.

CD8 naive samples were obtained by positive selection for CCR7 among CD45RO-negative cells, yielding a CD45RA+CCR7+ population from which TemRA cells were excluded. Healthy HIV-negative adults with no recently reported acute infections or vaccinations were included as donors. All donors were Caucasian adults living in Nashville, Tennessee, USA. After blood collection by leukapheresis, PBMCs were isolated using Ficoll-Histopaque density gradient centrifugation and then cryopreserved in the vapor phase of liquid nitrogen. Purity and quantity of every magnetically sorted T cell population were checked by analytical flow cytometry. From each sorted fraction, genomic DNA was isolated and quantified by UV absorbance on a Nanodrop 2000c.

The chain is assembled from TRBV12-5 and TRBJ2-7; TRBD1 is perhaps the D gene, given 5 matching bases. The sequenced sample was naive CD8+ T cells from PBMCs. The label giving this sample's cell subset or site can be read as: CD45RA+CCR7+. The sequence was collected from a man between 18 and 35 years old in good health. Some clones in this sample may be carry-over from other donors' samples. The nucleotides are TGTGCTAGTGGTTTGGGACTGGGGCCTCCCACCGAGCAGTACTTC. Its coded protein is CASGLGLGPPTEQYF.